These 20 T cell receptor beta chains were sequenced from one sample in a study of T cell responses to AZD1222 COVID-19 vaccine. Only in-frame clones appear in the TCRdb table, and some are missing; sequencing was by immunoSEQ multiplex PCR. The profile shows roughly 130,000 clones, around 84% of them singletons. This material consisted of peripheral blood, taken on day 0 of AZD1222 vaccination. The origin of the receptors is an adult in good health.

Turning to this clone: One junction end does not reproduce the germline sequence, and a read error may be involved. The V gene is TRBV10-2, the J gene TRBJ1-1, with D uncertain. This CDR3 region has 11 residues. Germline-derived CDR1 and CDR2 are WSHSY and SAAADI. The CDR3 protein is CASSDNSEAFF. The DNA of the CDR3 is TGCGCCAGCAGTGATAACAGTGAAGCTTTCTTT.

This clone was found a few times. V is TRBV9 and J is TRBJ2-7, with 8 positions matching TRBD2. J lost 3 bases, V lost 0 bases, and 5 bases had no gene match. CDR3 length: 15 amino acids. Per germline, CDR1 SGDLS and CDR2 YYNGEE. Here the CDR3 reads CASSVESGSVYEQYF. The CDR3 nucleotides are TGTGCCAGCAGCGTAGAGAGCGGGAGCGTCTACGAGCAGTACTTC.

The rearrangement uses TRBV12-5 and TRBJ2-1; 11 bases are a match to TRBD2. Looked up from germline, CDR1 is LGHNT and CDR2 is FRNRAP. CDR3 length equals 15 residues. The junction had 1 base not matched to a gene; V was cut back by 1 base and J by 5 bases. The CDR3 reads CASGLGLAGNNEQFF. The CDR3 DNA is TGTGCTAGTGGTTTGGGACTAGCGGGAAACAATGAGCAGTTCTTC. The complete variable domain, with remaining parts taken from reference TRBV12-5 and TRBJ2-1, reads DARVTQTPRHKVTEMGQEVTMRCQPILGHNTVFWYRQTMMQGLELLAYFRNRAPLDDSGMPKDRFSAEMPDATLATLKIQPSEPRDSAVYFCASGLGLAGNNEQFFGPGTRLTVL.

The CDR3 DNA follows: TGTGCCAGCAGCCAAGATCTTTCTACAAATGGCAACACCATATATTTT. Its translation is CASSQDLSTNGNTIYF. The chain combines TRBV3-1 (or the pseudogene TRBV3-2) with TRBJ1-3; D not certain. The CDR3 runs to 16 residues. CDR1 and CDR2 (germline): LGHDT, YNNKEL (reference sequence). Between the trimmed V and J ends, which lost 0 bases and 7 bases, there was a span of 16 bases.

The chain uses TRBV27 and TRBJ2-4; unclear D gene. CDR1 and CDR2 from the germline V gene are MNHEY and SMNVEV (reference sequence). CDR3 length equals 17 residues. Trimming left V 5 bases short and J 2 bases short, with 19 bases between. The CDR3 region has the DNA TGTGCCAGCAGTACCCTCGCTGTACTTGGCCCCAAAAACATTCAGTACTTC. As protein: CASSTLAVLGPKNIQYF.

This chain links TRBV29-1 with TRBJ2-3, with D possibly being TRBD2 (5 bases). Trimming removed 5 bases from V and 7 bases from J, with 13 bases in between. Per the germline V gene, CDR1 is SQVTM and CDR2 is ANQGSEA. The CDR3 length is 12 residues. This CDR3 is CSVLAPSHTQYF. CDR3 bases: TGCAGCGTTCTAGCTCCTAGTCATACGCAGTATTTT.

A single count supports this clone. The chain is built from TRBV4-1 and TRBJ1-2; 9 nucleotides match TRBD1. Losses at the gene ends were 3 bases for V and 1 base for J; bases not matched to a gene: 3. The CDR3 loop spans 15 amino acids. Germline-derived CDR1 and CDR2 are MGHRA and YSYEKL. This CDR3 reads CASSHTGQGNYGYTF. CDR3 DNA sequence: TGCGCCAGCAGCCATACGGGACAGGGTAACTATGGCTACACCTTC.

V is TRBV2 and J is TRBJ1-1; D not certain. V lost 7 bases to trimming and J lost 4 bases, with 7 bases between them. This CDR3 has 11 amino acids. The germline V gene has CDR1 SNHLY and CDR2 FYNNEI. CDR3 DNA: TGTGCCAGCACGGGTGGCACTGAAGCTTTCTTT. Its translation: CASTGGTEAFF.

The J gene is TRBJ1-2, the V gene TRBV12-3 or TRBV12-4, with D unresolved. The CDR3 is 13 residues long. V lost 6 bases, J lost 2 bases, and 10 bases lay in between. CDR3 nucleotide sequence: TGTGCCAGCAGCCCGACTGAAAACTATGGCTACACCTTC. It yields the protein CASSPTENYGYTF.

The chain couples TRBV3-1 (or the pseudogene TRBV3-2) to TRBJ2-5; D remains unclear. Trimming took off 1 base at V and 2 bases at J, with 11 bases between the two ends. This CDR3 comprises 15 residues. Germline V lookup: CDR1 LGHDT, CDR2 YNNKEL (reference sequence). In nucleotides, the CDR3 is TGTGCCAGCAGCCAAGGCCTCAAAAATCAAGAGACCCAGTACTTC. As protein: CASSQGLKNQETQYF.

This sequence joins TRBV5-1 and TRBJ2-4; 10 bases are a match to TRBD1. Germline CDR1 is SGHRS and CDR2 is YFSETQ. The CDR3 contains 16 residues. The ends lost 4 bases at V and 5 bases at J; junction bases unmatched: 9. CDR3 loop: CASSRGQGNVQNIQYF. The CDR3 DNA sequence: TGCGCCAGCAGCCGGGGACAGGGGAATGTCCAAAACATTCAGTACTTC.

This clone has a single count. Here the CDR3 DNA reads TGTGCCAGCAGCTTAATGGGGGGACTAGCGGGATCGAAACGGAATGAGCAGTTCTTC. It encodes CASSLMGGLAGSKRNEQFF. The chain joins TRBV7-3 to TRBJ2-1; 13 bases fit TRBD2. The germline gives CDR1 SGHTA, CDR2 FQGTGA. The CDR3 is made up of 19 amino acids. V dropped 1 base and J dropped 7; count of bases not matched to a gene: 13.

The J gene is TRBJ1-3, the V gene TRBV7-9; 8 nucleotides match TRBD1. Per germline, CDR1 SEHNR and CDR2 FQNEAQ (reference sequence). CDR3 size: 17 residues. V lost 5 bases to trimming and J lost 0 bases; unmatched junction nucleotides: 9. CDR3 sequence: CASSRGTGFVSGNTIYF. The DNA of the CDR3 is TGTGCCAGCAGCCGAGGGACAGGATTCGTCTCTGGAAACACCATATATTTT.

The sample holds a few counts of this clone. This sequence joins TRBV7-8 and TRBJ2-5; 8 positions match TRBD1. The germline V gene has CDR1 SGHVS and CDR2 FQNEAQ. The CDR3 extends over 14 amino acids. The V segment lost 5 bases and the J segment 5 bases; nucleotides outside the gene matches: 7. DNA for the CDR3: TGTGCCAGCAGCCTGGGACAGGACGGGGAGACCCAGTACTTC. This codes for CASSLGQDGETQYF.

The chain joins TRBV6-4 to TRBJ2-1; 12 bases are a match to TRBD2. V shed 6 bases and J 8 bases; nucleotides not matched to a gene: 8. The length of the CDR3 is 15 residues. Germline values: CDR1 MRHNA, CDR2 SNTAGT. The CDR3: CASSLAGGTVDEQFF. The CDR3 nucleotides read TGTGCCAGCAGCCTAGCGGGGGGGACAGTGGATGAGCAGTTCTTC.

Only one count was recorded for this clone. The V and J genes are TRBV5-8 and TRBJ2-1, with D tentatively TRBD2 (6 bases). Germline lookup yields CDR1 SGHTS and CDR2 YDEGEE. This CDR3 is built from 15 residues. The V end was cut by 0 bases, the J end by 7 bases, with 14 bases between. DNA of the CDR3: TGTGCCAGCAGCTTGGACGGGGGAATACGGAATGAGCAGTTCTTC. Its translation is CASSLDGGIRNEQFF.

This chain connects TRBV5-4 to TRBJ1-1, with D uncertain. This CDR3 spans 12 amino acids. CDR1 SGHNT and CDR2 YYREEE come from the germline V gene (reference sequence). With 2 bases removed from V and 3 bases from J, the gap between germline ends came to 5 bases. CDR3 sequence: CASSFQDTEAFF. DNA of the CDR3: TGTGCCAGCAGCTTTCAGGACACTGAAGCTTTCTTT.

V is TRBV2 and J is TRBJ1-4; 9 positions agree with TRBD1. Germline V lookup: CDR1 SNHLY, CDR2 FYNNEI. The CDR3 totals 14 residues. V dropped 5 bases and J dropped 8; count of bases not matched to a gene: 6. The CDR3 is CASSLDRGREKLFF. CDR3 DNA sequence: TGTGCCAGCAGTTTGGACAGGGGACGAGAAAAACTGTTTTTT. The variable domain in full, completed from reference TRBV2 and TRBJ1-4, reads EPEVTQTPSHQVTQMGQEVILRCVPISNHLYFYWYRQILGQKVEFLVSFYNNEISEKSEIFDDQFSVERPDGSNFTLKIRSTKLEDSAMYFCASSLDRGREKLFFGSGTQLSVL.

This clone was counted only a few times. The chain joins TRBV2 to TRBJ2-7; 10 nucleotides match TRBD2. Germline-derived CDR1 and CDR2 are SNHLY and FYNNEI. V gave up 7 bases and J gave up 7 bases; unmatched junction bases: 10. This CDR3 spans 14 amino acids. The chain's CDR3 is CASIKSSGSGEQYF. In DNA, the CDR3 is TGTGCCAGCATTAAGTCTAGCGGGAGTGGGGAGCAGTACTTC. Full variable domain (rest looked up from reference TRBV2 and TRBJ2-7): EPEVTQTPSHQVTQMGQEVILRCVPISNHLYFYWYRQILGQKVEFLVSFYNNEISEKSEIFDDQFSVERPDGSNFTLKIRSTKLEDSAMYFCASIKSSGSGEQYFGPGTRLTVT.

The chain employs TRBV18 and TRBJ2-7, with 13 nucleotides matching TRBD2. The germline CDR1 and CDR2 sequences are KGHSH and LQKENI. This CDR3 contains 17 residues. V shed 6 bases and J 0 bases; nucleotides not matched to a gene: 8. In nucleotides, the CDR3 is TGTGCCAGCTCCCCGGGACTAGCGGGGACGGGCTCCTACGAGCAGTACTTC. The encoded protein is CASSPGLAGTGSYEQYF.